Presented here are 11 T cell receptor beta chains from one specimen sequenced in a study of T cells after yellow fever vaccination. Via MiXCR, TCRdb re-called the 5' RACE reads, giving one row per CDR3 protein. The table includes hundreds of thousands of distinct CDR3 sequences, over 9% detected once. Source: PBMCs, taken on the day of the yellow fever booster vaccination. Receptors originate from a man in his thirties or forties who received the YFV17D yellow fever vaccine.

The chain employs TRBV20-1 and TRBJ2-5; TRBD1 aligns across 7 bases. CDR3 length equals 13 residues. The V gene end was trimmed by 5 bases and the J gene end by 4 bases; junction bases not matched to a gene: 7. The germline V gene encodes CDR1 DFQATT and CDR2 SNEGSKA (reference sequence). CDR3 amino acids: CSAWGQSLETQYF. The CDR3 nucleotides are TGCAGTGCTTGGGGACAGTCGCTAGAGACCCAGTACTTC.

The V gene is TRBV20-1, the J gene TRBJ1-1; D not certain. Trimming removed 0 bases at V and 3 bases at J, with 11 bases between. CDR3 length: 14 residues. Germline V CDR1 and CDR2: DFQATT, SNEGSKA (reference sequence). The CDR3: CSARDPGRDTEAFF. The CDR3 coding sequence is TGCAGTGCTAGAGATCCGGGGAGGGACACTGAAGCTTTCTTT.

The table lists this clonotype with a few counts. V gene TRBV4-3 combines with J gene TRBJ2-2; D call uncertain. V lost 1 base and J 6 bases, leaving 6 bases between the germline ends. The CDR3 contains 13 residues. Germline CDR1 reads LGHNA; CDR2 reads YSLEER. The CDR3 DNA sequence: TGCGCCAGCAGCCAAGTGGGGTCCGGGGAGCTGTTTTTT. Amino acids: CASSQVGSGELFF.

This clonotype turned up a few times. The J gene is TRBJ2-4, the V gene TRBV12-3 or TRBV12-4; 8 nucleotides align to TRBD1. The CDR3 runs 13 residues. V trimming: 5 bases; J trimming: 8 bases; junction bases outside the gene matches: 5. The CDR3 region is CASSDTQGDIQYF. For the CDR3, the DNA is TGTGCCAGCAGTGATACACAGGGGGACATTCAGTACTTC.

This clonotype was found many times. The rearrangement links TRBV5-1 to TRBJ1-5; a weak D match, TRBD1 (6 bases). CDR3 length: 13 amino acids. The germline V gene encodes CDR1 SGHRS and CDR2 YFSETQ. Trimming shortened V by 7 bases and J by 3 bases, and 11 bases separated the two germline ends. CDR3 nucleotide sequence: TGCGCCAGCTCACAGGGAAACAATCAGCCCCAGCATTTT. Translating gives CASSQGNNQPQHF. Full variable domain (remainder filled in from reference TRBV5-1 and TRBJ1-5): KAGVTQTPRYLIKTRGQQVTLSCSPISGHRSVSWYQQTPGQGLQFLFEYFSETQRNKGNFPGRFSGRQFSNSRSEMNVSTLELGDSALYLCASSQGNNQPQHFGDGTRLSIL.

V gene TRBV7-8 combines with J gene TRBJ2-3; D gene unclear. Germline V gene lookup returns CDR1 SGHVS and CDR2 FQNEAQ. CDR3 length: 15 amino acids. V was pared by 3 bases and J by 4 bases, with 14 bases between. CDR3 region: CASSFRVTSPDTQYF. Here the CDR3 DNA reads TGTGCCAGCAGCTTCCGGGTCACGAGCCCAGATACGCAGTATTTT.

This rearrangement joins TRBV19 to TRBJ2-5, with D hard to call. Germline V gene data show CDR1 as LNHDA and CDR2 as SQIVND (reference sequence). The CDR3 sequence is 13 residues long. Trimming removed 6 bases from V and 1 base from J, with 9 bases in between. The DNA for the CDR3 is TGTGCCAGTAGCGCCCCGGGCCAAGAGACCCAGTACTTC. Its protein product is CASSAPGQETQYF.

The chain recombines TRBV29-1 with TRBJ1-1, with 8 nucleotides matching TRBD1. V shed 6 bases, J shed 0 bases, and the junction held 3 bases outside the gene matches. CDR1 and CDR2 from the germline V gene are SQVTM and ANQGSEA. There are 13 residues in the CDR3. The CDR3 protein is CSVGQGLNTEAFF. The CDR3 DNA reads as TGCAGCGTCGGACAGGGCCTGAACACTGAAGCTTTCTTT.

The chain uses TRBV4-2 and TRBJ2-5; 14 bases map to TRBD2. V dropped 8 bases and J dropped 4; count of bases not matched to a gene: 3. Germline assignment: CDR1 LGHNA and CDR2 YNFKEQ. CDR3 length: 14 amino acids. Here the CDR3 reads CASGGLAGVETQYF. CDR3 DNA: TGTGCCAGCGGGGGACTAGCGGGAGTAGAGACCCAGTACTTC.

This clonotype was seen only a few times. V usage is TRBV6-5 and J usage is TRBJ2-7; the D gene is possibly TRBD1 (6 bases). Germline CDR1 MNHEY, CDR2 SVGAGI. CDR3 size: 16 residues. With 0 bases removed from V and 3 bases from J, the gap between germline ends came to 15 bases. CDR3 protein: CASSYSRSGRGYEQYF. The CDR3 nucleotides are TGTGCCAGCAGTTACTCGAGGTCGGGCAGGGGCTACGAGCAGTACTTC.

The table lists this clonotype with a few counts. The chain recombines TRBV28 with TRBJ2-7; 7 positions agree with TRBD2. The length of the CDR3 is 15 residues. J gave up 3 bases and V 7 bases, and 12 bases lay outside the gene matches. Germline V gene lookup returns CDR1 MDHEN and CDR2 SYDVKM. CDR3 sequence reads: CASIPQPGGFYEQYF. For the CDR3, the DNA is TGTGCCAGCATACCCCAACCGGGGGGTTTCTACGAGCAGTACTTC. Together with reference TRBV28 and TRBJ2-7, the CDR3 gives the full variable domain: DVKVTQSSRYLVKRTGEKVFLECVQDMDHENMFWYRQDPGLGLRLIYFSYDVKMKEKGDIPEGYSVSREKKERFSLILESASTNQTSMYLCASIPQPGGFYEQYFGPGTRLTVT.